This T cell receptor beta chain stems from a study of cytomegalovirus exposure and HLA in healthy donors. Study overall: As released early, the data held 75 million to 90 million unique TCRs from HLA-typed donors.

As regards this clone: The target antigen is unknown.

General study results and limits: The study labeled roughly 160 TCR beta chains cytomegalovirus-associated.

This PCR relied on a set of 60 Vbeta primers and 13 Jbeta primers. The table came from immunoSEQ multiplex PCR; TCRdb's copy has only in-frame clones and leaves some out. Of 45,000 to 60,000 clones in the sample, approximately 67% are singletons; the top ten hold roughly 6.3%. Trimming cost V 3 bases and J 10 bases, with 13 bases left between them. The V gene's germline CDR1 is SNHLY and CDR2 FYNNEI. CDR3 length equals 13 residues. The TCR was taken from a man younger than 45 in good health and CMV-seronegative. The sample consisted of PBMCs. The chain has TRBV2 and TRBJ2-1; the D gene is possibly TRBD1 (5 bases). CDR3 protein: CASSEGLPKEQFF. The CDR3 nucleotides read TGTGCCAGCAGTGAGGGGCTCCCAAAAGAGCAGTTCTTC.